The 26 T cell receptor beta chains presented below share a single source sample, sequenced in a study of blood T cell repertoires in COVID-19. The protocol was immunoSEQ multiplex PCR, while the TCRdb copy is restricted to in-frame clones and leaves out a portion. The sample has a few hundred thousand clones; around four fifths are singletons. Sequenced input: peripheral blood. The receptors come from a man under 40 who had recovered from COVID-19.

The rearrangement uses TRBV6-1 and TRBJ1-2; D remains unclear. This CDR3 has 13 residues. Germline assignment: CDR1 MNHNS and CDR2 SASEGT. V was trimmed by 1 base and J by 4 bases, leaving 7 bases between them. The CDR3 region is CASSEVMSYGYTF. The CDR3 nucleotides read TGTGCCAGCAGTGAAGTAATGTCCTATGGCTACACCTTC.

This clone was observed a single time. The rearrangement joins TRBV5-1 to TRBJ1-1; TRBD1 is a possible D gene (6 bases). Germline CDR1 reads SGHRS; CDR2 reads YFSETQ. The V end was cut by 3 bases, the J end by 7 bases, with 13 bases between. The CDR3 is 13 amino acids. This CDR3 is CASSWNGQFEAFF. The CDR3 DNA is TGCGCCAGCAGCTGGAACGGACAGTTTGAAGCTTTCTTT.

This chain connects TRBV7-2 to TRBJ1-1; 8 positions match TRBD1. Germline V gives CDR1 SGHTA, CDR2 FQGNSA. This CDR3 is 15 amino acids long. With V trimmed by 5 bases and J by 1 base, 6 bases remained unmatched. The CDR3 sequence: CASSTRQGPNTEAFF. CDR3 DNA: TGTGCCAGCAGCACCCGACAGGGGCCGAACACTGAAGCTTTCTTT.

The chain recombines TRBV28 with TRBJ1-1; 8 nucleotides match TRBD1. This CDR3 is 16 amino acids long. From germline, CDR1 is MDHEN and CDR2 SYDVKM. J gave up 3 bases and V 6 bases, and 12 bases lay outside the gene matches. CDR3 DNA: TGTGCCAGCAGCCCGTCAGGGGGCACAGGGGACACTGAAGCTTTCTTT. It specifies CASSPSGGTGDTEAFF.

The CDR3 DNA is TGTGCCAGCAGTGAAAGGGGGTCGGGCTATGGCTACACCTTC. Translation: CASSERGSGYGYTF. The genes are TRBV2 and TRBJ1-2; TRBD1 is a possible D gene (6 bases). This CDR3 comprises 14 residues. Germline V CDR1 and CDR2: SNHLY, FYNNEI. Trimming stripped 2 bases from V and 4 bases from J, with 11 bases between.

The rearrangement joins TRBV5-5 to TRBJ2-4, with unresolved D. The CDR3 extends over 16 amino acids. The V gene lost 4 bases and the J gene lost 1 base, with 15 bases spanning the gap. Germline values: CDR1 SGHKS, CDR2 YYEKEE (reference sequence). The CDR3 DNA follows: TGTGCCAGCAGCCCTTACCCGACACAGGCCAAAAACATTCAGTACTTC. As protein: CASSPYPTQAKNIQYF.

CDR3 sequence: CASMSYSGNTIYF. CDR3 in DNA: TGTGCCAGTATGTCTTACTCTGGAAACACCATATATTTT. The chain uses TRBV5-8 and TRBJ1-3; no reliable D call. Germline lookup yields CDR1 SGHTS and CDR2 YDEGEE. The CDR3 consists of 13 residues. V lost 8 bases to trimming and J lost 0 bases, with 9 bases between them.

This clone was seen repeatedly, ten times or more. The chain has TRBV4-1 and TRBJ1-6; unclear D gene. Germline V CDR1 and CDR2: MGHRA, YSYEKL. V was pared by 4 bases and J by 10 bases, with 8 bases between. The CDR3 sequence is 12 residues long. The CDR3 here is CASSRPGSPLHF. The CDR3 DNA sequence: TGCGCCAGCAGCCGTCCGGGATCACCCCTCCACTTT.

The chain links TRBV3-1 (or the pseudogene TRBV3-2) to TRBJ1-6, with TRBD1 as a possible D gene (6 bases). CDR1 and CDR2 from the germline V gene are LGHDT and YNNKEL (reference sequence). Trimming shortened V by 4 bases and J by 9 bases, and 13 bases separated the two germline ends. The CDR3 consists of 14 residues. This chain's CDR3 is CASSRQVQSSPLHF. CDR3 DNA sequence: TGTGCCAGCAGCCGACAGGTCCAGAGTTCACCCCTCCACTTT.

This chain joins TRBV10-2 and TRBJ1-5; D is uncertain. The CDR3 totals 14 residues. Trimming cost V 4 bases and J 4 bases, with 11 bases left between them. Germline V lookup: CDR1 WSHSY, CDR2 SAAADI. CDR3 protein: CASSAAGGNQPQHF. The CDR3 nucleotides read TGCGCCAGCAGTGCGGCCGGCGGGAATCAGCCCCAGCATTTT.

The rearrangement links TRBV28 to TRBJ1-6, with TRBD1 as a possible D gene (5 bases). CDR1 is MDHEN and CDR2 is SYDVKM in the germline V gene. The CDR3 extends over 14 amino acids. The ends were cut back, 8 bases at V and 9 bases at J, with 17 bases in the middle. The CDR3 DNA is TGTGCCAGCCTGACCGGGGGAGTCACTTCACCCCTCCACTTT. Translation: CASLTGGVTSPLHF. Drawing the rest from reference TRBV28 and TRBJ1-6, the complete variable domain is DVKVTQSSRYLVKRTGEKVFLECVQDMDHENMFWYRQDPGLGLRLIYFSYDVKMKEKGDIPEGYSVSREKKERFSLILESASTNQTSMYLCASLTGGVTSPLHFGNGTRLTVT.

This clone was counted once. The chain employs TRBV18 and TRBJ2-7, with D possibly TRBD1 on 6 matching bases. The germline V gene has CDR1 KGHSH and CDR2 LQKENI. V lost 3 bases to trimming and J lost 1 base, with 10 bases between them. The CDR3 has 14 amino acids. CDR3 DNA: TGTGCCAGCTCACCCCCGACAGGATCCTACGAGCAGTACTTC. This gives the protein CASSPPTGSYEQYF. The full variable domain, completed using reference TRBV18 and TRBJ2-7, is NAGVMQNPRHLVRRRGQEARLRCSPMKGHSHVYWYRQLPEEGLKFMVYLQKENIIDESGMPKERFSAEFPKEGPSILRIQQVVRGDSAAYFCASSPPTGSYEQYFGPGTRLTVT.

This clone was observed once. This sequence joins TRBV5-4 and TRBJ2-3; 11 bases fit TRBD2. J lost 7 bases, V lost 4 bases, and 11 bases had no gene match. Germline values: CDR1 SGHNT, CDR2 YYREEE (reference sequence). This CDR3 has 16 amino acids. In DNA, the CDR3 is TGTGCCAGCAGCGGAAGAACTAGCGGGGGTTCAAATACGCAGTATTTT. Translating it yields CASSGRTSGGSNTQYF.

The chain uses TRBV3-1 (or the pseudogene TRBV3-2) and TRBJ2-7, with a possible D match to TRBD2 (5 bases). The length of the CDR3 is 14 residues. In germline, CDR1 is LGHDT, CDR2 YNNKEL (reference sequence). Trimming removed 1 base from V and 3 bases from J, with 10 bases in between. The CDR3 region has the DNA TGTGCCAGCAGCCAAGGACACGGGGACTACGAGCAGTACTTC. Residues: CASSQGHGDYEQYF.

The chain has TRBV7-6 and TRBJ2-1, with TRBD2 matching 10 bases. The germline gives CDR1 SGHVS, CDR2 FNYEAQ. V shed 1 base and J 4 bases; nucleotides not matched to a gene: 10. The CDR3 extends over 18 amino acids. CDR3 sequence: CASSLGGGTSGVYNEQFF. In DNA form, the CDR3 reads TGTGCCAGCAGCTTAGGTGGCGGTACTAGCGGGGTTTACAATGAGCAGTTCTTC.

This chain links TRBV7-2 with TRBJ1-2, with D tentatively TRBD1 (6 bases). Looked up from germline, CDR1 is SGHTA and CDR2 is FQGNSA. The CDR3 has 14 amino acids. V lost 2 bases, J lost 4 bases, and 11 bases lay in between. In DNA form, the CDR3 reads TGTGCCAGCAGCTTAACAGGGTCGGGCTATGGCTACACCTTC. It is translated as CASSLTGSGYGYTF.

The chain combines TRBV7-9 with TRBJ1-2, with D possibly TRBD1 on 5 matching bases. Trimming took off 0 bases at V and 6 bases at J, with 11 bases between the two ends. Per germline, CDR1 SEHNR and CDR2 FQNEAQ (reference sequence). The CDR3 has 14 amino acids. CDR3 loop: CASSLARRGNGYTF. The DNA of the CDR3 is TGTGCCAGCAGCTTAGCTCGCCGGGGGAATGGCTACACCTTC. Together with reference TRBV7-9 and TRBJ1-2, the CDR3 gives the full variable domain: DTGVSQNPRHKITKRGQNVTFRCDPISEHNRLYWYRQTLGQGPEFLTYFQNEAQLEKSRLLSDRFSAERPKGSFSTLEIQRTEQGDSAMYLCASSLARRGNGYTFGSGTRLTVV.

V is TRBV5-5 and J is TRBJ1-5; D is undetermined. The CDR3 spans 15 residues. The V end was cut by 7 bases, the J end by 0 bases, with 14 bases between. The germline CDR1 and CDR2 sequences are SGHKS and YYEKEE (reference sequence). Here the CDR3 reads CASGGGPYSNQPQHF. CDR3 coding DNA: TGTGCCAGCGGAGGTGGGCCTTATAGCAATCAGCCCCAGCATTTT.

The chain uses TRBV5-8 and TRBJ1-5; D gene ambiguous. CDR3 length: 14 amino acids. V lost 2 bases and J 0 bases, leaving 6 bases between the germline ends. Germline V gene lookup returns CDR1 SGHTS and CDR2 YDEGEE. The CDR3 loop reads CASSFVLSNQPQHF. CDR3 nucleotides: TGTGCCAGCAGCTTTGTCCTTAGCAATCAGCCCCAGCATTTT.

The rearrangement links TRBV4-1 to TRBJ2-5; D possibly corresponds to TRBD2 (5 bases). CDR3 length equals 16 residues. Germline V lookup: CDR1 MGHRA, CDR2 YSYEKL. V was shortened by 0 bases and J by 3 bases, with 14 bases between the two germline ends. The CDR3 reads CASSQELGGAKETQYF. In DNA form, the CDR3 reads TGCGCCAGCAGCCAAGAACTAGGCGGCGCCAAAGAGACCCAGTACTTC.

The chain couples TRBV29-1 to TRBJ1-1, with no clear D. Germline CDR1 and CDR2: SQVTM and ANQGSEA. This CDR3 has 12 residues. V was trimmed by 5 bases and J by 0 bases, leaving 7 bases between them. The CDR3 DNA is TGCAGCGTTTCCCGTATGAACACTGAAGCTTTCTTT. Protein sequence: CSVSRMNTEAFF.

The rearrangement uses TRBV9 and TRBJ2-3; D is unresolved. Germline V gene lookup returns CDR1 SGDLS and CDR2 YYNGEE. V dropped 0 bases and J dropped 6 bases, with 11 bases sitting between them. The CDR3 loop spans 14 amino acids. The CDR3 sequence: CASSVADFHDTQYF. CDR3 sequence (DNA): TGTGCCAGCAGCGTAGCAGACTTCCATGATACGCAGTATTTT.

V is TRBV7-9 and J is TRBJ1-1; 7 nucleotides agree with TRBD1. The CDR3 is 13 residues long. The V gene end was trimmed by 5 bases and the J gene end by 6 bases; junction bases not matched to a gene: 6. In germline, CDR1 is SEHNR, CDR2 FQNEAQ (reference sequence). The CDR3 region has the DNA TGTGCCAGCAGCCAAGTCACAGGGGCTGAAGCTTTCTTT. Its translation: CASSQVTGAEAFF. The variable domain in full, completed from reference TRBV7-9 and TRBJ1-1, reads DTGVSQNPRHKITKRGQNVTFRCDPISEHNRLYWYRQTLGQGPEFLTYFQNEAQLEKSRLLSDRFSAERPKGSFSTLEIQRTEQGDSAMYLCASSQVTGAEAFFGQGTRLTVV.

In DNA, the CDR3 is TGTGCCAGCAGTGGCGGGCCCGACTATGGCTACACCTTC. It specifies CASSGGPDYGYTF. The rearrangement links TRBV2 to TRBJ1-2; D ambiguous. The CDR3 covers 13 residues. CDR1 and CDR2 from the germline V gene are SNHLY and FYNNEI. The V end lost 4 bases, the J end lost 3 bases, and 9 bases lay between the germline ends.

This clone was detected a few times. This chain joins TRBV12-3 or TRBV12-4 and TRBJ2-5, with 8 bases fitting TRBD2. CDR3 length equals 13 residues. V trimming: 8 bases; J trimming: 0 bases; junction bases outside the gene matches: 2. CDR3: CASGGGYQETQYF. CDR3 sequence (DNA): TGTGCCAGCGGCGGGGGGTACCAAGAGACCCAGTACTTC.

This clone was seen only once. This chain uses TRBV7-2 with TRBJ2-3, with D tentatively TRBD2 (5 bases). V dropped 2 bases and J dropped 6 bases, with 12 bases sitting between them. The CDR3 sequence is 14 residues long. Germline V lookup: CDR1 SGHTA, CDR2 FQGNSA. The CDR3 loop reads CASSLNSGEDTQYF. The CDR3 bases are TGTGCCAGCAGCTTAAATTCCGGGGAGGATACGCAGTATTTT. The full variable domain, completed using reference TRBV7-2 and TRBJ2-3, is GAGVSQSPSNKVTEKGKDVELRCDPISGHTALYWYRQSLGQGLEFLIYFQGNSAPDKSGLPSDRFSAERTGGSVSTLTIQRTQQEDSAVYLCASSLNSGEDTQYFGPGTRLTVL.